The 28 T cell receptor beta chains below come from one sample, sequenced in a study of cytomegalovirus exposure and HLA in healthy donors. Researchers ran the PCR with 60 Vbeta and 13 Jbeta primers. The repertoire was sequenced with immunoSEQ multiplex PCR; TCRdb's copy has only in-frame clones and lacks some. This table has some 140,000 clones, 76% appearing once. Specimen: PBMCs. These receptor sequences come from a man aged 35 to 55 in good health and CMV-seronegative.

The chain has TRBV6-5 and TRBJ1-1; TRBD1 agrees at 8 bases. The trim removed 5 bases at V and 5 bases at J, leaving 7 bases unmatched. Germline assignment: CDR1 MNHEY and CDR2 SVGAGI. This CDR3 spans 14 amino acids. The CDR3 sequence: CASSESGGRTEAFF. DNA for the CDR3: TGTGCCAGCAGTGAGTCAGGGGGCCGGACTGAAGCTTTCTTT.

This chain uses TRBV6-5 with TRBJ1-4; D not resolved. Trimming took off 5 bases at V and 5 bases at J, with 6 bases between the two ends. There are 12 residues in the CDR3. Germline values: CDR1 MNHEY, CDR2 SVGAGI. CDR3: CASSEINEKLFF. In DNA, the CDR3 is TGTGCCAGCAGTGAGATAAATGAAAAACTGTTTTTT.

The CDR3 here is CASSSQTPRGYTF. CDR3 DNA sequence: TGTGCCAGCAGCTCCCAGACACCCCGGGGCTACACCTTC. The chain has TRBV7-2 and TRBJ1-2; D unclear. Per germline, CDR1 SGHTA and CDR2 FQGNSA. The CDR3 length is 13 residues. Trimming stripped 4 bases from V and 8 bases from J, with 14 bases between. Full variable domain (remainder filled in from reference TRBV7-2 and TRBJ1-2): GAGVSQSPSNKVTEKGKDVELRCDPISGHTALYWYRQSLGQGLEFLIYFQGNSAPDKSGLPSDRFSAERTGGSVSTLTIQRTQQEDSAVYLCASSSQTPRGYTFGSGTRLTVV.

V usage is TRBV25-1 and J usage is TRBJ2-7; 12 nucleotides match TRBD2. Germline V CDR1 and CDR2: MGHDK, SYGVNS. V shed 0 bases and J 4 bases; nucleotides not matched to a gene: 7. CDR3 size: 17 residues. For the CDR3, the DNA is TGTGCCAGCAGTGAATATGGGCCGACTAGCGGGAGATACGAGCAGTACTTC. This codes for CASSEYGPTSGRYEQYF.

Only one count was recorded for this clone. This chain links TRBV6-1 with TRBJ2-7, with 9 bases aligning to TRBD2. This CDR3 comprises 15 residues. The V and J ends lost 2 bases and 2 bases, in that order; junction bases with no gene match: 4. Germline-derived CDR1 and CDR2 are MNHNS and SASEGT. CDR3 nucleotide sequence: TGTGCCAGCAGTGAAATTGGCGGGAGGGCCTACGAGCAGTACTTC. Amino acid sequence: CASSEIGGRAYEQYF.

The V and J genes are TRBV9 and TRBJ2-7; 8 bases agree with TRBD1. The CDR3 spans 15 residues. With 0 bases clipped from V and 5 bases from J, the junction kept 7 bases outside the gene matches. Germline V CDR1 and CDR2: SGDLS, YYNGEE. CDR3 DNA sequence: TGTGCCAGCAGCGTAGGGCAGGGGGCTCCCCACGAGCAGTACTTC. Its protein is CASSVGQGAPHEQYF.

V usage is TRBV10-3 and J usage is TRBJ2-1; D call uncertain. Trimming shortened V by 7 bases and J by 2 bases, and 12 bases separated the two germline ends. This CDR3 has 14 amino acids. Germline values: CDR1 ENHRY, CDR2 SYGVKD. The CDR3 nucleotides read TGTGCCATCAAGAGGAGCGAAGCCTACAATGAGCAGTTCTTC. Protein sequence: CAIKRSEAYNEQFF.

This CDR3 reads CASSQAVWTGANYGYTF. For the CDR3, the DNA is TGCGCCAGCAGCCAAGCTGTTTGGACAGGGGCTAACTATGGCTACACCTTC. The V call is TRBV4-1, the J call TRBJ1-2, with 9 positions matching TRBD1. In germline, CDR1 is MGHRA, CDR2 YSYEKL. J lost 0 bases, V lost 1 base, and 6 bases had no gene match. CDR3 length: 17 amino acids.

The rearrangement links TRBV18 to TRBJ2-6; tentative D call: TRBD1 (6 bases). The CDR3 is 16 amino acids. V gave up 3 bases and J gave up 4 bases, with 13 bases separating them. Germline values: CDR1 KGHSH, CDR2 LQKENI. CDR3 DNA sequence: TGTGCCAGCTCACCTCTAGGGGGTACAGGGGCCAACGTCCTGACTTTC. It encodes CASSPLGGTGANVLTF.

This chain joins TRBV5-6 and TRBJ1-1, with D uncertain. In germline, CDR1 is SGHDT, CDR2 YYEEEE. This CDR3 has 15 amino acids. The V gene lost 1 base and the J gene lost 1 base, with 11 bases spanning the gap. This chain's CDR3 is CASSLLWQANTEAFF. In DNA, the CDR3 is TGTGCCAGCAGCTTGTTGTGGCAGGCGAACACTGAAGCTTTCTTT.

V usage is TRBV7-8 and J usage is TRBJ1-2; a possible D gene is TRBD1 (6 bases). V lost 5 bases, J lost 1 base, and 14 bases lay in between. CDR1 SGHVS and CDR2 FQNEAQ come from the germline V gene. The CDR3 spans 15 residues. For the CDR3, the DNA is TGTGCCAGCAGCCCGAGACAGGACTTTAACTATGGCTACACCTTC. It encodes CASSPRQDFNYGYTF.

The genes are TRBV29-1 and TRBJ2-1; 7 positions agree with TRBD2. The V segment lost 3 bases and the J segment 10 bases; nucleotides outside the gene matches: 21. The CDR3 is 17 residues long. Per germline, CDR1 SQVTM and CDR2 ANQGSEA. In DNA form, the CDR3 reads TGCAGCGTTGACAATCCGGACTGGGCGGGAGATTTGCGGGAGCAGTTCTTC. Its translation is CSVDNPDWAGDLREQFF.

V is TRBV11-3 and J is TRBJ2-1; 8 bases map to TRBD1. CDR3 size: 14 residues. Germline CDR1 SGHNT, CDR2 YENEEA. Trimming cost V 5 bases and J 9 bases; bases outside gene matches: 9. CDR3 nucleotides: TGTGCCAGCAGCGCACAGGGGGTCCGTAGTGAGCAGTTCTTC. This encodes CASSAQGVRSEQFF.

The chain links TRBV20-1 to TRBJ2-5, with D unclear. Germline-derived CDR1 and CDR2 are DFQATT and SNEGSKA (reference sequence). The CDR3 sequence is 10 residues long. Trimming took off 3 bases at V and 5 bases at J, with 4 bases between the two ends. The CDR3 sequence is CSASGETQYF. The CDR3 DNA sequence: TGCAGTGCTAGCGGGGAGACCCAGTACTTC.

The V gene is TRBV18, the J gene TRBJ2-3, with 11 nucleotides matching TRBD2. From germline, CDR1 is KGHSH and CDR2 LQKENI. This CDR3 contains 17 residues. V lost 3 bases, J lost 6 bases, and 11 bases stayed unmatched. The CDR3 here is CASSPRLIAGGPDTQYF. The DNA of the CDR3 is TGTGCCAGCTCACCTAGATTAATAGCGGGAGGGCCGGATACGCAGTATTTT.

The chain is built from TRBV5-1 and TRBJ1-1, with D hard to call. Germline CDR1 SGHRS, CDR2 YFSETQ. Trimming left V 0 bases short and J 4 bases short, with 10 bases between. The CDR3 sequence is 14 residues long. The CDR3 DNA is TGCGCCAGCAGCTTGGGCGGCAGCTCCACTGAAGCTTTCTTT. Amino acid sequence: CASSLGGSSTEAFF.

This clone was counted a single time. The chain is built from TRBV28 and TRBJ2-7, with D possibly being TRBD1 (6 bases). The length of the CDR3 is 13 residues. Germline-derived CDR1 and CDR2 are MDHEN and SYDVKM. V was cut by 7 bases and J by 2 bases, with 12 bases left in between. For the CDR3, the DNA is TGTGCCAGCATTCAGACAGGTGCCTACGAGCAGTACTTC. Protein product: CASIQTGAYEQYF.

This clone was detected only a few times. The V and J genes are TRBV14 and TRBJ1-2; D is unclear. V was trimmed by 3 bases and J by 4 bases, leaving 15 bases between them. Germline CDR1 is SGHDN and CDR2 is FVKESK. The CDR3 has 15 residues. As DNA, the CDR3 is TGTGCCAGCAGCCAGGAATTTGGGCGGGGCTATGGCTACACCTTC. Its translation: CASSQEFGRGYGYTF. Complete variable domain (other parts from reference TRBV14 and TRBJ1-2): EAGVTQFPSHSVIEKGQTVTLRCDPISGHDNLYWYRRVMGKEIKFLLHFVKESKQDESGMPNNRFLAERTGGTYSTLKVQPAELEDSGVYFCASSQEFGRGYGYTFGSGTRLTVV.

The gene calls are TRBV5-1 and TRBJ2-2, with D unresolved. This CDR3 spans 14 amino acids. Germline CDR1 SGHRS, CDR2 YFSETQ. Trimming removed 0 bases from V and 3 bases from J, with 6 bases in between. The DNA of the CDR3 is TGCGCCAGCAGCTTGGGACAAGACACCGGGGAGCTGTTTTTT. Protein product: CASSLGQDTGELFF.

The chain links TRBV6-6 to TRBJ1-1; no clear D. This CDR3 spans 12 amino acids. Germline CDR1 and CDR2: MNHNY and SVGAGI (reference sequence). V was clipped by 0 bases and J by 5 bases, with 4 bases between them. CDR3 coding DNA: TGTGCCAGCAGTTACTCGACAACTGAAGCTTTCTTT. It encodes CASSYSTTEAFF.

The chain combines TRBV19 with TRBJ2-3; D call uncertain. The CDR3 extends over 16 amino acids. Trimming left V 3 bases short and J 4 bases short, with 17 bases between. Germline V gene lookup returns CDR1 LNHDA and CDR2 SQIVND (reference sequence). The CDR3 region is CASSMAASRVADTQYF. In DNA form, the CDR3 reads TGTGCCAGTAGTATGGCGGCCTCCAGAGTGGCAGATACGCAGTATTTT.

V is TRBV5-8 and J is TRBJ1-5, with a weak D call TRBD1 (5 bases). CDR1 and CDR2 (germline): SGHTS, YDEGEE. CDR3 length: 16 residues. V lost 0 bases and J lost 6, with 16 bases in between. CDR3 sequence (DNA): TGTGCCAGCAGCTTGGGCCGCGACAGTTTCGGTCAGCCCCAGCATTTT. Amino acid sequence: CASSLGRDSFGQPQHF.

The genes are TRBV7-6 and TRBJ1-2, with a possible D match to TRBD1 (5 bases). The CDR3 runs to 13 residues. Germline V gene data show CDR1 as SGHVS and CDR2 as FNYEAQ. V was trimmed by 3 bases and J by 5 bases, leaving 10 bases between them. CDR3 amino acids: CASSLGGSYGYTF. The CDR3 DNA sequence: TGTGCCAGCAGCTTGGGGGGTTCGTATGGCTACACCTTC.

CDR3 bases: TGTGCCAGTAGTATTCAGGGGGCTCTCTACGAGCAGTACTTC. It specifies CASSIQGALYEQYF. The V call is TRBV19, the J call TRBJ2-7; 8 nucleotides line up with TRBD1. Germline V gene sequence: CDR1 LNHDA, CDR2 SQIVND (reference sequence). Trimming took 3 bases from V and 3 from J; bases not matched to a gene: 4. The CDR3 runs to 14 residues.

The CDR3 sequence is CASSIGGVDEQFF. The DNA of the CDR3 is TGTGCCAGCAGCATAGGGGGGGTGGATGAGCAGTTCTTC. The chain uses TRBV7-6 and TRBJ2-1; tentative D call: TRBD2 (7 bases). The CDR3 spans 13 residues. The germline gives CDR1 SGHVS, CDR2 FNYEAQ. V was pared by 5 bases and J by 8 bases, with 13 bases between.

This chain links TRBV7-9 with TRBJ2-1, with 8 bases matching TRBD1. Germline V lookup: CDR1 SEHNR, CDR2 FQNEAQ (reference sequence). The CDR3 spans 14 residues. V gave up 6 bases and J gave up 9 bases; unmatched junction bases: 10. CDR3 amino acids: CASRIRQGIGEQFF. The CDR3 nucleotides read TGTGCCAGCAGGATCAGACAGGGGATCGGTGAGCAGTTCTTC.

The chain uses TRBV7-7 and TRBJ2-5; maybe TRBD1 (5 bases). This CDR3 region has 15 residues. Germline CDR1 reads SSHAT; CDR2 reads FNYEAQ (reference sequence). The V end lost 5 bases, the J end lost 1 base, and 14 bases lay between the germline ends. The CDR3 protein is CASSLGAGIQETQYF. The DNA of the CDR3 is TGTGCCAGCAGCCTAGGGGCAGGGATCCAAGAGACCCAGTACTTC.

This sequence joins TRBV13 and TRBJ2-3; 9 bases align to TRBD2. J was trimmed by 0 bases and V by 4 bases; bases with no gene match: 5. CDR3 size: 16 residues. Germline assignment: CDR1 PRHDT and CDR2 FYEKMQ (reference sequence). In DNA form, the CDR3 reads TGTGCCAGCAGCTCCCGACTAGCGGAGAGCACAGATACGCAGTATTTT. Translation gives CASSSRLAESTDTQYF. Full variable domain (missing parts from reference TRBV13 and TRBJ2-3): AAGVIQSPRHLIKEKRETATLKCYPIPRHDTVYWYQQGPGQDPQFLISFYEKMQSDKGSIPDRFSAQQFSDYHSELNMSSLELGDSALYFCASSSRLAESTDTQYFGPGTRLTVL.